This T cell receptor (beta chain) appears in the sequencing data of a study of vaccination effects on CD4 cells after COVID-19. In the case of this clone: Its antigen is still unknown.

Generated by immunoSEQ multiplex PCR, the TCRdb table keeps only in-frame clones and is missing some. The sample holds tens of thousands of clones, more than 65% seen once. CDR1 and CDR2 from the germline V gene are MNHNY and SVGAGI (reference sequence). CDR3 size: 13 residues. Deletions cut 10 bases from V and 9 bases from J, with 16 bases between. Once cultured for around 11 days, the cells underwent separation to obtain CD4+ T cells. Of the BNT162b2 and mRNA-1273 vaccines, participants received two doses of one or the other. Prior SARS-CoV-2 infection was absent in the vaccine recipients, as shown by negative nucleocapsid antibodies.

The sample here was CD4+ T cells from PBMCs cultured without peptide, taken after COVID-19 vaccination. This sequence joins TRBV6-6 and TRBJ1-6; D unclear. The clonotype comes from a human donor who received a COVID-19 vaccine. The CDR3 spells CATTTLRVSPLHF. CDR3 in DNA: TGTGCCACCACGACCTTAAGGGTTTCACCCCTCCACTTT.